This T cell receptor beta chain is drawn from a study of blood T cell repertoires in COVID-19. Background on the study: Italy, Spain and the United States were the sources of the convalescent and acute COVID-19 samples.

The trim removed 5 bases at V and 5 bases at J, leaving 5 bases unmatched. The germline gives CDR1 MNHNY, CDR2 SVGAGI (reference sequence). The CDR3 consists of 13 residues. Repertoires were generated with immunoSEQ multiplex PCR, while TCRdb's copy carries only in-frame clones and drops some. The profile shows tens of thousands of clones, 89% of them singletons. This chain links TRBV6-6 with TRBJ1-1; the match to TRBD1 covers 7 bases. This TCR came from a man aged 60 to 69 with acute or convalescent COVID-19. The sequenced sample was peripheral blood. The CDR3 region is CASSDRVGTEAFF. In DNA form, the CDR3 reads TGTGCCAGCAGTGACAGGGTCGGGACTGAAGCTTTCTTT.